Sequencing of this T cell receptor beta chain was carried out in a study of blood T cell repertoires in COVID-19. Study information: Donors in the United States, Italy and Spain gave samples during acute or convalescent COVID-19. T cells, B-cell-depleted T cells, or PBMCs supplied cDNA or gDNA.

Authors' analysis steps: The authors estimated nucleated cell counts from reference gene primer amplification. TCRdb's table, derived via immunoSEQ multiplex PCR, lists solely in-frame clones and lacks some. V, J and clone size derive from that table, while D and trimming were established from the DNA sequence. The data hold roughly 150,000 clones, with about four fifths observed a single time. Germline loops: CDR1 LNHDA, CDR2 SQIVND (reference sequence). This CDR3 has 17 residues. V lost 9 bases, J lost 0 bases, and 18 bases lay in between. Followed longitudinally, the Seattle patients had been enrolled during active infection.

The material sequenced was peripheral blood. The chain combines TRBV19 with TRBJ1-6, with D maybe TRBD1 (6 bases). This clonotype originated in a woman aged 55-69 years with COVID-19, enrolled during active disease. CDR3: CASNPGGGRSYNSPLHF. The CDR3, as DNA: TGTGCCAGCAACCCCGGCGGGGGGCGCTCCTATAATTCACCCCTCCACTTT.